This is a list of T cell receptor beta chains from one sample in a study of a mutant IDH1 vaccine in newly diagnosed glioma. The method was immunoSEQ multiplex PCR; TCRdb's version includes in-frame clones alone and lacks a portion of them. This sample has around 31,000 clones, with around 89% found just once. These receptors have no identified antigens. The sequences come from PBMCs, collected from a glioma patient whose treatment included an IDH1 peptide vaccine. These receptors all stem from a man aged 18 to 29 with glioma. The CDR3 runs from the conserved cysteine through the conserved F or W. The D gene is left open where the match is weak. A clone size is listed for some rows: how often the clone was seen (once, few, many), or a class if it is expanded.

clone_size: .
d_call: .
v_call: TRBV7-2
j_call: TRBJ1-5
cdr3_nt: TGTGCCAGCAGCTTAGAAGGGGCCCAGCCCCAGCATTTT
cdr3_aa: CASSLEGAQPQHF

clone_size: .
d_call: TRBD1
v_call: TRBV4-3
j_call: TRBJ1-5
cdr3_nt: TGCGCCAGCAGCCTCGAAGGGACAGGGGGTCAGCCCCAGCATTTT
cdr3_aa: CASSLEGTGGQPQHF

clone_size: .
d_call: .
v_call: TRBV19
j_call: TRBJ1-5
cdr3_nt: TGTGCCAGTAGTAGTGACCTATCCGACAATCAGCCCCAGCATTTT
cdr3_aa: CASSSDLSDNQPQHF

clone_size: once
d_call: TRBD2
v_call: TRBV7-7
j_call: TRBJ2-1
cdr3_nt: TGTGCCAGCAGCTTAGGACTAGCGGGACACAATGAGCAGTTCTTC
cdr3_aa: CASSLGLAGHNEQFF

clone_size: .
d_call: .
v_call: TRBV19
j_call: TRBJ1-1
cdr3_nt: TGTGCCAGTAGTAAAGAAGGCTCCTTGAACACTGAAGCTTTCTTT
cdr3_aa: CASSKEGSLNTEAFF

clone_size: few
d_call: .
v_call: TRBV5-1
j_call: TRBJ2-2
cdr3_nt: TGCGCCAGCAGCTTGGCCGGGACACAGACCGGGGAGCTGTTTTTT
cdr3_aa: CASSLAGTQTGELFF

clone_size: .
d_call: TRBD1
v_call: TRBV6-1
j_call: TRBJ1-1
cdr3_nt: TGTGCCAGCAGTGAAGGGGCAGGGGGCGGCACTGAAGCTTTCTTT
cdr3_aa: CASSEGAGGGTEAFF

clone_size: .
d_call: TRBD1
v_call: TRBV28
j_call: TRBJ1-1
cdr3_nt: TGTGCCAGCACCATACAGGGGCTTTCCCTGAACACTGAAGCTTTCTTT
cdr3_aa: CASTIQGLSLNTEAFF

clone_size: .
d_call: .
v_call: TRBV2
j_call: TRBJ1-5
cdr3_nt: TGTGCCAGCAGTGTGGGGGGACTCGTTAAGCAGCCCCAGCATTTT
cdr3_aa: CASSVGGLVKQPQHF

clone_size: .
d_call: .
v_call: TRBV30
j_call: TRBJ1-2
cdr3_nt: TGTGCCTGGAGTGTAATCGGGGGTGGCTACACCTTC
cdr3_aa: CAWSVIGGGYTF

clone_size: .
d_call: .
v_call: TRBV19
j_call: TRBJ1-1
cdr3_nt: TGTGCCAGTACCCCTTCGGGAACAATGAACACTGAAGCTTTCTTT
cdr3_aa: CASTPSGTMNTEAFF

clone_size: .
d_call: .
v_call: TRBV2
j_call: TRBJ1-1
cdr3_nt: TGTGCCACCCTATCACAGATCATGAACACTGAAGCTTTCTTT
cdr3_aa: CATLSQIMNTEAFF

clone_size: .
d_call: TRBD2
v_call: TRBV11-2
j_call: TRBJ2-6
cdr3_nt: TGTGCCAGCAGCCCCTCGGCGGGAGCGATCTCTGGGGCCAACGTCCTGACTTTC
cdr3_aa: CASSPSAGAISGANVLTF

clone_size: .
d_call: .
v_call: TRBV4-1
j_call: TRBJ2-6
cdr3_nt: TGCGCCAGCAGCCATCGGGGTTGGGGCTCTGGGGCCAACGTCCTGACTTTC
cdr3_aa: CASSHRGWGSGANVLTF

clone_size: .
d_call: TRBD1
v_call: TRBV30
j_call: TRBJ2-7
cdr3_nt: TGTGCCTGGTCAGGGACAGATATCTACGAGCAGTACTTC
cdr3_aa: CAWSGTDIYEQYF

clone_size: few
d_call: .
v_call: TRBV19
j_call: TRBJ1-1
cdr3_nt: TGTGCCAGTAGTAGCCCCACAGCTCCGAACACTGAAGCTTTCTTT
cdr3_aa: CASSSPTAPNTEAFF

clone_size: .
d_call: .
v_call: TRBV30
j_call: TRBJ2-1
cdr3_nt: TGTGCCTGGAGTCCGTCTGCGGGCTACAATGAGCAGTTCTTC
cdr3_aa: CAWSPSAGYNEQFF

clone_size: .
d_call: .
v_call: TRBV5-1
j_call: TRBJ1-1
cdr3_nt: TGCGCCAGCAGGCAGGAAACTGAAGCTTTCTTT
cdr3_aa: CASRQETEAFF

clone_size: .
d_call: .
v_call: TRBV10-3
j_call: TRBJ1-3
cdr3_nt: TGTGCCATCAGCCAGGACAAGCGAAACACCATATATTTT
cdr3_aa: CAISQDKRNTIYF

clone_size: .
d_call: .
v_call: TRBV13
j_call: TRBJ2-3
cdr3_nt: TGTGCCAGCAGCTTAGGGCGGGGAGCAGATACGCAGTATTTT
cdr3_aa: CASSLGRGADTQYF

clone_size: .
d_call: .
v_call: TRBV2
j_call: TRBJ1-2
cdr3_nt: TGTGCCAGCAGTGGAGAAGGGGGGGGAATTGTAGGCTACACCTTC
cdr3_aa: CASSGEGGGIVGYTF

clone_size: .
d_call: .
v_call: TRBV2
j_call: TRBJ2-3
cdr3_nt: TGTGCCAGCACGAGGAGCGGGCCTACGCAGTATTTT
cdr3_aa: CASTRSGPTQYF

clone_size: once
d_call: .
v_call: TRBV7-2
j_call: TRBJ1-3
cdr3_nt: TGTGCCAGCAGCTTAGGTTCAGGGCCTGGAAACACCATATATTTT
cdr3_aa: CASSLGSGPGNTIYF

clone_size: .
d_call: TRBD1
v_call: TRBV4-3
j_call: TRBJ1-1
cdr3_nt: TGCGCCAGCAGCCAAGCAACCGCTACAGGGGATAAGGAAGCTTTCTTT
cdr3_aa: CASSQATATGDKEAFF

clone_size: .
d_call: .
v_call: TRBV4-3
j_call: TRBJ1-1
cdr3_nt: TGCGCCAGCAGCCAAGATTGGTCTGGTCCAGGCACTGAAGCTTTCTTT
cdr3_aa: CASSQDWSGPGTEAFF

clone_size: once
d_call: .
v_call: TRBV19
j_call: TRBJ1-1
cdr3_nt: TGTGCCAGTAGTATCTCGACGGTAATGAACACTGAAGCTTTCTTT
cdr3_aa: CASSISTVMNTEAFF

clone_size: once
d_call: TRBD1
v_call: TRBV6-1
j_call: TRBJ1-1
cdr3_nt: TGTGCCAGCAGGCCCGGACAGGACGCCCGCGGAGCTTTCTTT
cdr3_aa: CASRPGQDARGAFF

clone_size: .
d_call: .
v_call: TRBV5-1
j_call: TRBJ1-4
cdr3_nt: TGCGCCAGCAGCCAAGGACAGCCTGCAACTAATGAAAAACTGTTTTTT
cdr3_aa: CASSQGQPATNEKLFF

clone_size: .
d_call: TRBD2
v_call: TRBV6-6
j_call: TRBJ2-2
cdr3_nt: TGTGCCAGCATCGGACTAGCGGGGGGTACCGGGGAGCTGTTTTTT
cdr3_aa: CASIGLAGGTGELFF

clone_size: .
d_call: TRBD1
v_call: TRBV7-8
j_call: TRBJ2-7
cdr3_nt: TGTGCCAGCAGCCGGGACAGGGACTACGAGCAGTACTTC
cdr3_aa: CASSRDRDYEQYF

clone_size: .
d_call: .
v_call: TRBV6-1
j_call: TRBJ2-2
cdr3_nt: TGTGCCAGCAGTGAAGTGTGGGGGGGGCGGACCGGGGAGCTGTTTTTT
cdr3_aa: CASSEVWGGRTGELFF

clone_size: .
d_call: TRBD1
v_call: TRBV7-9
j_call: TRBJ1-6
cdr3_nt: TGTGCCAGCAGCCCACCGACAGGGTTTAGTTCACCCCTCCACTTT
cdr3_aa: CASSPPTGFSSPLHF